One sample yielded the 2 T cell receptor beta chains listed below, sequenced in a study of T cell clonotyping in hematopoietic cell transplantation. Sequencing was performed with immunoSEQ multiplex PCR; in TCRdb, only in-frame clones are kept and a portion is missing. The sample consists of approximately 44,000 clones, around 85% of them appearing once. Time point described: recipient sample about 28 days before transplant, after cytoreduction. The sequences come from peripheral blood mononuclear cells, collected before stem cell transplant. These TCRs come from a man in his sixties with acute myeloid leukemia. Some clones in this sample may be carry-over from other donors' samples.

This chain links TRBV9 with TRBJ2-7, with 9 bases lining up with TRBD1. The CDR3 totals 17 residues. Germline V lookup: CDR1 SGDLS, CDR2 YYNGEE. The V gene end was trimmed by 0 bases and the J gene end by 4 bases; junction bases not matched to a gene: 11. CDR3 in amino acids: CASSVGLDRGRGYEQYF. DNA of the CDR3: TGTGCCAGCAGCGTAGGTCTGGACAGGGGCCGTGGGTACGAGCAGTACTTC.

The V and J genes are TRBV12-5 and TRBJ2-5, with no clear D. Germline lookup yields CDR1 LGHNT and CDR2 FRNRAP. The CDR3 runs 13 residues. Trimming pared 5 bases from V and 5 bases from J, leaving 12 bases between. The CDR3 loop reads CASGPPAEETQYF. As DNA, the CDR3 is TGTGCTAGTGGTCCCCCCGCCGAGGAGACCCAGTACTTC. Full variable domain (remainder filled in from reference TRBV12-5 and TRBJ2-5): DARVTQTPRHKVTEMGQEVTMRCQPILGHNTVFWYRQTMMQGLELLAYFRNRAPLDDSGMPKDRFSAEMPDATLATLKIQPSEPRDSAVYFCASGPPAEETQYFGPGTRLLVL.